This TCR beta chain was identified during a study of T cells after posttransplantation cyclophosphamide. General study findings and limits: After PTCy, TRB diversity resembled that of CNI/methotrexate controls.

Repertoires were generated with immunoSEQ multiplex PCR, while TCRdb's copy carries only in-frame clones and drops some. Found here are some 43,000 clones, no singletons; the ten largest cover about 2%. CDR3 length: 13 amino acids. Germline V gene sequence: CDR1 SGDLS, CDR2 YYNGEE. J gave up 8 bases and V 4 bases, and 4 bases lay outside the gene matches. This clone was counted ten times or more. Its antigen is not known. Sequencing was done on a sample of PBMCs. The chain links TRBV9 to TRBJ2-1; 9 nucleotides agree with TRBD2. This sequence originates from a man aged 35-49 years in good health, CMV-negative, and a related stem cell transplant donor. This chain's CDR3 is CASSPGTSYEQFF. The CDR3 DNA sequence: TGTGCCAGCAGCCCCGGGACTAGCTATGAGCAGTTCTTC.